Listed below are T cell receptor beta chains from one sample, sequenced in a study of T cell changes during pregnancy in multiple sclerosis. Libraries were prepared by immunoSEQ multiplex PCR; TCRdb keeps only in-frame clonotypes and omits some of them. The sample lists roughly 49,000 clones; just under 95% were seen once. Sequencing was performed on CD8+ T cells from peripheral blood mononuclear cells, taken in the first trimester of pregnancy. These receptors originate from a female donor with multiple sclerosis, enrolled in a pregnancy study. Each CDR3 is given with its conserved first and last residue.

length,V,J,CDR3
17,TRBV10-2,TRBJ2-1,CASSADSQLSSYNEQFF
16,TRBV28,TRBJ2-3,CASSFSRDSRTDTQYF
14,TRBV14,TRBJ2-2,CASSPLANTGELFF
14,TRBV4-3,TRBJ2-7,CASSQGRSTYEQYF
15,TRBV14,TRBJ1-2,CASSQANRVGYGYTF
16,TRBV15,TRBJ2-7,CATSRRTGSKPYEQYF
15,TRBV7-6,TRBJ1-1,CASGQGAFMNTEAFF
13,TRBV27,TRBJ2-1,CASSLNFGNEQFF
14,TRBV13,TRBJ2-4,CASSYGRGKNIQYF
16,TRBV9,TRBJ2-3,CASSPVAGEAPDTQYF
17,TRBV4-3,TRBJ2-5,CASSQAGTSGHEETQYF
15,TRBV7-3,TRBJ2-3,CASSPSGSQGQTQYF
17,TRBV19,TRBJ1-5,CASSWGQGKWSNQPQHF
19,TRBV7-9,TRBJ2-7,CASSPVAGQGGTSGYEQYF
13,TRBV11-2,TRBJ2-1,CASTSDRYNEQFF
12,TRBV4-1,TRBJ2-7,CASSQDRDEQYF
17,TRBV6-1,TRBJ2-2,CASSVRWEGPNTGELFF
14,TRBV30,TRBJ1-4,CAWSVTNQGAELFF
14,TRBV27,TRBJ1-2,CASKRTENNYGYTF
17,TRBV7-6,TRBJ2-2,CASSYWTSGRASGELFF
16,TRBV11-3,TRBJ2-1,CASSLGASGVYNEQFF
16,TRBV7-6,TRBJ2-2,CASSPLTSGSSGELFF
15,TRBV7-9,TRBJ1-1,CASSLPRQTGTEAFF
13,TRBV28,TRBJ2-7,CASSFENGQGYSF
15,TRBV27,TRBJ2-3,CASSTWTEGTDTQYF
14,TRBV5-6,TRBJ2-5,CASSLGTAIPSVHF
13,TRBV6-6,TRBJ1-5,CASSQGARQPQHF
16,TRBV4-3,TRBJ2-1,CASSQSTGGPDNEQFF
17,TRBV13,TRBJ2-2,CASSLGWTSGNTGELFF
14,TRBV19,TRBJ2-1,CASSIAGGFNEQFF
18,TRBV21-1,TRBJ2-2,CASSRHSTGRMNTGELFF
15,TRBV28,TRBJ2-2,CASSSRQENTGELFF
13,TRBV27,TRBJ1-2,CASSPWGDYGYTF
13,TRBV29-1,TRBJ2-1,CSVDGTSVNEQFF
17,TRBV5-6,TRBJ1-1,CASSLKGERARITEAFF
15,TRBV14,TRBJ2-7,CASSQETSAVYEQYF
13,TRBV4-1,TRBJ1-1,CASSQGAETEAFF
16,TRBV21-1,TRBJ2-7,CASSNGTGTGSHEQYF
16,TRBV5-6,TRBJ2-1,CASSLSLSGRWNEQFF
15,TRBV30,TRBJ2-7,CAWSVPGTGVYEQYF
13,TRBV6-5,TRBJ1-5,CASSYHGNQPQHF
20,TRBV9,TRBJ2-3,CASSAPLGTSGIQGTDTQYF
14,TRBV5-1,TRBJ2-1,CASSPDTGYNEQFF
14,TRBV2,TRBJ2-7,CASSTGGESYEQYF
15,TRBV29-1,TRBJ2-1,CSVILGDATYNEQFF
16,TRBV5-8,TRBJ2-1,CASRDTSGNSYNEQFF
15,TRBV9,TRBJ1-1,CASSETGGAGTEAFF
16,TRBV18,TRBJ2-1,CASSPEWREGFNEQFF
13,TRBV5-4,TRBJ1-1,CASSLSINTEAFF
10,TRBV20-1,TRBJ1-1,CSATGTEAFF
16,TRBV6-6,TRBJ2-7,CASSYGVQRGSYEQYF
15,TRBV7-9,TRBJ2-1,CASSLDRTRDNEQFF
15,TRBV4-2,TRBJ2-7,CASSQDRGGSYEQYF
15,TRBV29-1,TRBJ1-2,CSVEDPQGFLAGYTF
14,TRBV4-2,TRBJ2-2,CASSSTGGTGELFF
15,TRBV28,TRBJ1-2,CASSSTNDRLKGYTF
13,TRBV5-4,TRBJ2-1,CASSLGGGAEQFF